Reported below is one T cell receptor (beta chain). In the source study's methods: Estimation of nucleated cell counts was performed using reference gene primer amplification. The table came from immunoSEQ multiplex PCR; TCRdb's copy has only in-frame clones and leaves some out. V and J calls and clone size are as listed in that table; D and trimming were resolved from the DNA. The sample includes roughly 130,000 clones, almost 85% of them seen just once. The entry originates in a study of blood T cell repertoires in COVID-19. Across the whole study: Donors in the United States, Italy and Spain gave samples during acute or convalescent COVID-19. The cDNA or gDNA used as material had been derived from T cells, B-cell-depleted T cells, or PBMCs.

This sequence originates from a woman under 40 who had recovered from COVID-19. The sequencing input was peripheral blood.

CDR3 in amino acids: CASSYAGAGYGYTF. In nucleotides, the CDR3 is TGTGCCAGCAGTTATGCAGGTGCGGGCTATGGCTACACCTTC. This chain joins TRBV6-2 or TRBV6-3 and TRBJ1-2, with unresolved D. The CDR3 is 14 residues long. Germline CDR1 and CDR2: MNHEY and SVGEGT. Between the trimmed V and J ends, which lost 3 bases and 4 bases, there was a span of 12 bases.